This TCR beta chain emerged from a study of CD8+CD57+ T cells in acquired aplastic anemia. As for the study in general: Sorted CD4+ and CD8+ cells gave an average of around 3.1 ug of DNA.

Notes on the study in general: Controls and patients did not differ significantly in CD8+ Simpson's diversity. Patients and controls shared about 27 CD8+ CDR3 sequences.

This CDR3 is 17 amino acids long. Per germline, CDR1 DFQATT and CDR2 SNEGSKA (reference sequence). The V and J ends lost 0 bases and 4 bases, in that order; junction bases with no gene match: 4. As to this clonotype: The antigen remains undetermined.

CDR3 and TCR beta VDJ profiling relied on a genomic DNA template. TCRdb passed the reads through MiXCR, listing each CDR3 protein once. The data contain under 350,000 distinct CDR3 sequences, 55% to 60% of them singletons. V gene TRBV20-1 combines with J gene TRBJ2-3; TRBD2 aligns across 16 bases. Sequencing was done on a sample of sorted CD4+, CD8+, or CD8+CD57+ T cells (not recorded which) from PBMCs. The TCR comes from a human donor with severe aplastic anemia or a healthy control (not recorded which). CDR3 nucleotides: TGCAGTGCTAGAGATCTGGGGACTAGCGGGAGGGCAGATACGCAGTATTTT. This translates into CSARDLGTSGRADTQYF.